The 8 T cell receptor beta chains below all came from one sample that was sequenced in a study of T cell responses to AZD1222 COVID-19 vaccine. TCRdb keeps only in-frame clones here, not all; method: immunoSEQ multiplex PCR. This table holds 84,000 or so clones, around nine tenths found once. This specimen consisted of peripheral blood, obtained on day 0 of AZD1222 vaccination. The receptor source for this set is an adult in good health.

V gene TRBV4-1 combines with J gene TRBJ1-2, with 8 bases matching TRBD1. V was clipped by 1 base and J by 7 bases; unmatched bases: 11. CDR1 is MGHRA and CDR2 is YSYEKL in the germline V gene. This CDR3 contains 16 residues. The CDR3 spells CASSQGTGTGDAGYTF. The CDR3 DNA is TGCGCCAGCAGCCAAGGAACCGGGACAGGAGACGCTGGCTACACCTTC.

The genes are TRBV5-1 and TRBJ1-6; D unresolved. V was trimmed by 5 bases and J by 9 bases, leaving 15 bases between them. CDR1 SGHRS and CDR2 YFSETQ come from the germline V gene. The CDR3 contains 14 residues. The CDR3 nucleotides read TGCGCCAGCAGTTACTCGACGGGGATTTCACCCCTCCACTTT. The encoded protein is CASSYSTGISPLHF.

The sample holds a few counts of this clone. The chain combines TRBV7-9 with TRBJ2-3; 14 bases map to TRBD2. Germline-derived CDR1 and CDR2 are SEHNR and FQNEAQ (reference sequence). The CDR3 is 16 amino acids. V lost 5 bases and J lost 2; bases outside the gene matches: 3. CDR3: CASSAGLAGATDTQYF. The CDR3 DNA is TGTGCCAGCAGCGCGGGACTAGCGGGGGCCACAGATACGCAGTATTTT. The whole variable domain, remainder taken from reference TRBV7-9 and TRBJ2-3, is DTGVSQNPRHKITKRGQNVTFRCDPISEHNRLYWYRQTLGQGPEFLTYFQNEAQLEKSRLLSDRFSAERPKGSFSTLEIQRTEQGDSAMYLCASSAGLAGATDTQYFGPGTRLTVL.

This clone was detected once. The gene calls are TRBV27 and TRBJ1-5, with 9 positions matching TRBD1. V lost 5 bases, J lost 6 bases, and 5 bases stayed unmatched. CDR3 size: 14 residues. Germline V gives CDR1 MNHEY, CDR2 SMNVEV (reference sequence). The CDR3 region is CASSPQGAGQPQHF. CDR3 DNA: TGTGCCAGCAGTCCACAGGGGGCAGGTCAGCCCCAGCATTTT.

Details on this clone: The sample holds other DNA sequences that translate to the same CDR3. This sequence joins TRBV20-1 and TRBJ2-1; D gene uncertain. Between the trimmed V and J ends, which lost 3 bases and 5 bases, there was a span of 5 bases. This CDR3 contains 11 residues. The germline gives CDR1 DFQATT, CDR2 SNEGSKA (reference sequence). The CDR3 reads CSARSDNEQFF. Written as DNA, the CDR3 is TGCAGTGCTAGGTCTGACAATGAGCAGTTCTTC.

The chain employs TRBV18 and TRBJ1-1, with D tentatively TRBD1 (5 bases). This CDR3 has 15 amino acids. Germline loops: CDR1 KGHSH, CDR2 LQKENI. Trimming stripped 3 bases from V and 4 bases from J, with 15 bases between. In DNA, the CDR3 is TGTGCCAGCTCACCCGGTAAGACGGGGGGCACTGAAGCTTTCTTT. The encoded protein is CASSPGKTGGTEAFF.

The V call is TRBV2, the J call TRBJ1-4; D call uncertain. CDR3 size: 14 residues. V was cut by 1 base and J by 8 bases, with 11 bases left in between. Germline CDR1 and CDR2: SNHLY and FYNNEI. The CDR3 nucleotides are TGTGCCAGCAGTGAAGGGACCCGGTGGGAAAAACTGTTTTTT. It specifies CASSEGTRWEKLFF. The variable domain in full, completed from reference TRBV2 and TRBJ1-4, reads EPEVTQTPSHQVTQMGQEVILRCVPISNHLYFYWYRQILGQKVEFLVSFYNNEISEKSEIFDDQFSVERPDGSNFTLKIRSTKLEDSAMYFCASSEGTRWEKLFFGSGTQLSVL.

The chain carries TRBV6-2 or TRBV6-3 and TRBJ2-5, with D unclear. The V gene's germline CDR1 is MNHEY and CDR2 SVGEGT. V lost 4 bases and J 4 bases, leaving 25 bases between the germline ends. CDR3 length equals 18 residues. The CDR3 DNA is TGTGCCAGCAGTTCCGGTGTGTTAACGAGTAGCCAAGGAGAGACCCAGTACTTC. It encodes CASSSGVLTSSQGETQYF.